This passage covers 15 T cell receptor beta chains from one sample sequenced in a study of blood T cell repertoires in COVID-19. The assay was immunoSEQ multiplex PCR, and TCRdb's table has in-frame clones only and misses some. The data contain hundreds of thousands of clones, around nine tenths of them seen just once; the ten biggest clones take up about 3.5%. Sequenced: peripheral blood. The receptors come from a woman under 30 who had recovered from COVID-19.

The CDR3 region is CASSFSGTANYGYTF. In DNA form, the CDR3 reads TGTGCCAGCAGTTTTTCCGGGACAGCTAACTATGGCTACACCTTC. The chain recombines TRBV6-2 or TRBV6-3 with TRBJ1-2, with TRBD1 identical over 7 bases. CDR1 is MNHEY, CDR2 SVGEGT, per germline. CDR3 length: 15 residues. V was pared by 4 bases and J by 0 bases, with 5 bases of the junction left unmatched.

This sequence joins TRBV5-4 and TRBJ1-1; TRBD1 matches at 8 bases. Germline CDR1 and CDR2: SGHNT and YYREEE (reference sequence). The CDR3 spans 17 residues. Losses at the gene ends were 0 bases for V and 6 bases for J; bases not matched to a gene: 13. The CDR3 spells CASSLEPGRGRGAEAFF. Written as DNA, the CDR3 is TGTGCCAGCAGCTTGGAGCCCGGCAGGGGGCGTGGGGCTGAAGCTTTCTTT.

This chain connects TRBV19 to TRBJ1-5; 7 positions agree with TRBD1. The CDR3 runs to 14 residues. The germline V gene has CDR1 LNHDA and CDR2 SQIVND (reference sequence). V shed 1 base and J 6 bases; nucleotides not matched to a gene: 3. CDR3: CASSIGNRGQPQHF. In DNA form, the CDR3 reads TGTGCCAGTAGTATAGGCAACAGGGGTCAGCCCCAGCATTTT.

V and J are TRBV5-5 and TRBJ1-3, with 7 bases fitting TRBD1. Germline CDR1 and CDR2: SGHKS and YYEKEE (reference sequence). This CDR3 region has 17 residues. Unmatched junction bases numbered 9, after V lost 3 bases and J lost 0 bases. In DNA form, the CDR3 reads TGTGCCAGCAGCTCGGACCGCGGGACAGTCTCTGGAAACACCATATATTTT. It translates to CASSSDRGTVSGNTIYF.

The chain has TRBV19 and TRBJ2-5, with a possible D match to TRBD2 (6 bases). Germline values: CDR1 LNHDA, CDR2 SQIVND (reference sequence). The V and J ends lost 2 bases and 4 bases respectively, with 11 bases between them. The length of the CDR3 is 14 residues. CDR3 DNA sequence: TGTGCCAGTAGTATAAGGTCTAGCGCAGAGACCCAGTACTTC. The encoded protein is CASSIRSSAETQYF.

V is TRBV30 and J is TRBJ1-2; D uncertain. The V and J ends lost 5 bases and 7 bases respectively, with 17 bases between them. Germline V CDR1 and CDR2: GTSNPN, SVGIG (reference sequence). This CDR3 spans 13 amino acids. The CDR3 sequence: CAWVRSPWAGYTF. The CDR3 DNA sequence: TGTGCCTGGGTTAGGTCCCCTTGGGCTGGCTACACCTTC.

The chain has TRBV3-1 (or the pseudogene TRBV3-2) and TRBJ2-2; 13 bases fit TRBD2. The CDR3 covers 20 residues. V was clipped by 0 bases and J by 3 bases; unmatched bases: 10. Germline V gene data show CDR1 as LGHDT and CDR2 as YNNKEL (reference sequence). Here the CDR3 DNA reads TGTGCCAGCAGCCAAGATCGGGGACTAGCGGGATGGTTTGACACCGGGGAGCTGTTTTTT. Translated: CASSQDRGLAGWFDTGELFF.

Here the CDR3 reads CASNHGAGGYNEQFF. Here the CDR3 DNA reads TGTGCCAGCAACCACGGGGCGGGAGGGTACAATGAGCAGTTCTTC. This chain joins TRBV6-6 and TRBJ2-1, with 9 bases matching TRBD2. Germline CDR1 reads MNHNY; CDR2 reads SVGAGI (reference sequence). This CDR3 region has 15 residues. The V segment lost 7 bases and the J segment 4 bases; nucleotides outside the gene matches: 8.

The genes are TRBV3-1 (or the pseudogene TRBV3-2) and TRBJ2-3, with TRBD2 matching 10 bases. Looked up from germline, CDR1 is LGHDT and CDR2 is YNNKEL (reference sequence). The CDR3 is made up of 17 amino acids. The ends lost 2 bases at V and 2 bases at J; junction bases unmatched: 7. CDR3 bases: TGTGCCAGCAGCCAAAACGTAGCGGGGGGACCCACAGATACGCAGTATTTT. Residues: CASSQNVAGGPTDTQYF.

The rearrangement uses TRBV7-9 and TRBJ2-7; D possibly corresponds to TRBD2 (5 bases). CDR3 size: 13 residues. V was shortened by 1 base and J by 7 bases, with 11 bases between the two germline ends. The germline V gene encodes CDR1 SEHNR and CDR2 FQNEAQ (reference sequence). DNA of the CDR3: TGTGCCAGCAGCTTAGTTTACAGCGGTGAGCAGTACGTC. It encodes CASSLVYSGEQYV.

The chain has TRBV9 and TRBJ1-5; D is unclear. The CDR3 has 13 residues. Trimming cost V 0 bases and J 6 bases, with 7 bases left between them. Germline CDR1 SGDLS, CDR2 YYNGEE. CDR3 protein: CASSVDFGQPQHF. CDR3 DNA: TGTGCCAGCAGCGTAGATTTCGGTCAGCCCCAGCATTTT.

The V and J genes are TRBV24-1 and TRBJ2-1; 8 positions agree with TRBD2. This CDR3 is 17 amino acids long. Losses at the gene ends were 1 base for V and 9 bases for J; bases not matched to a gene: 13. CDR1 KGHDR and CDR2 SFDVKD come from the germline V gene. Here the CDR3 reads CATSDFPRSGSPPEQFF. The CDR3 DNA reads as TGTGCCACCAGTGATTTCCCGCGGAGCGGGAGTCCCCCTGAGCAGTTCTTC.

V is TRBV6-7 and J is TRBJ2-7, with 9 bases matching TRBD1. TRBV6-7 is sorted into the ORF group, with uncertain function. The CDR3 spans 17 residues. V shed 2 bases and J 3 bases; nucleotides not matched to a gene: 11. The DNA for the CDR3 is TGTGCCAGCAGTTACAAAAGCGACCGGGACAGGGTCTACGAGCAGTACGTC. Translated: CASSYKSDRDRVYEQYV.

J is TRBJ2-7 and V is TRBV5-6; perhaps TRBD1 as D (6 bases). The germline V and J ends were trimmed by 0 bases and 3 bases, with 19 bases remaining between them. Germline V gives CDR1 SGHDT, CDR2 YYEEEE. The CDR3 covers 17 residues. CDR3 region: CASSLGDTRATLYEQYV. The CDR3 region has the DNA TGTGCCAGCAGCTTGGGGGACACGAGGGCAACCCTCTACGAGCAGTACGTC.

The CDR3 reads CATYRGGTGRYEQFF. CDR3 in DNA: TGCGCCACCTACAGGGGCGGGACAGGGAGGTATGAGCAGTTCTTC. V and J are TRBV10-2 and TRBJ2-1, with 9 bases matching TRBD1. The CDR3 has 15 residues. The V segment lost 10 bases and the J segment 8 bases; nucleotides outside the gene matches: 15. The germline V gene encodes CDR1 WSHSY and CDR2 SAAADI.